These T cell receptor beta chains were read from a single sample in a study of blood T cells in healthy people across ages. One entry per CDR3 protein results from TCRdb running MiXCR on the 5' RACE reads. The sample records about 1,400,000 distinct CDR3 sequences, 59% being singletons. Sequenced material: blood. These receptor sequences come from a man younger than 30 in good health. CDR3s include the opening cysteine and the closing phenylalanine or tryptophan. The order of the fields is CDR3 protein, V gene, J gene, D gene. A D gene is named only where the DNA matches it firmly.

CDR3 protein: CSRVDRNTEAFF; V gene: TRBV20-1; J gene: TRBJ1-1; D gene: -
CDR3 protein: CAIDRGRNYGYTF; V gene: TRBV2; J gene: TRBJ1-2; D gene: TRBD1
CDR3 protein: CASSQGSGIQYF; V gene: TRBV4-1; J gene: TRBJ2-4; D gene: -
CDR3 protein: CASSPSGTEQYF; V gene: TRBV6-5; J gene: -; D gene: TRBD2
CDR3 protein: CAASRDPGLAGELFF; V gene: TRBV15; J gene: TRBJ2-2; D gene: -
CDR3 protein: CASSPRRGVNSPLHF; V gene: TRBV21-1; J gene: TRBJ1-6; D gene: -
CDR3 protein: CSARTGPGEKLFF; V gene: TRBV20-1; J gene: TRBJ1-4; D gene: TRBD1
CDR3 protein: CASGLADMGTQYF; V gene: TRBV12-5; J gene: TRBJ2-3; D gene: -
CDR3 protein: CASSYLGELFF; V gene: TRBV6-5; J gene: TRBJ2-2; D gene: -
CDR3 protein: CASSLGGMDEQYF; V gene: TRBV11-3; J gene: TRBJ2-7; D gene: TRBD2
CDR3 protein: CASSYSMSRGNEAFF; V gene: TRBV6-6; J gene: TRBJ1-1; D gene: -
CDR3 protein: CASSWGLSGPYEQYF; V gene: TRBV5-6; J gene: TRBJ2-7; D gene: -
CDR3 protein: CASSQGGRGRLPWSEQYF; V gene: TRBV4-1; J gene: TRBJ2-7; D gene: -
CDR3 protein: CASSTLGGHQGYEQFF; V gene: TRBV7-2; J gene: TRBJ2-1; D gene: -
CDR3 protein: CASSLTRQGYEQYF; V gene: TRBV11-2; J gene: TRBJ2-7; D gene: TRBD1
CDR3 protein: CASSVGASVAGELFF; V gene: TRBV9; J gene: TRBJ2-2; D gene: -
CDR3 protein: CSARDPGLAGDEQYF; V gene: TRBV20-1; J gene: TRBJ2-7; D gene: TRBD2
CDR3 protein: CASSKTGVGYEQYF; V gene: TRBV7-9; J gene: TRBJ2-7; D gene: TRBD1
CDR3 protein: CSANRPGQGFEQYF; V gene: TRBV20-1; J gene: TRBJ2-7; D gene: TRBD1
CDR3 protein: CSASLTGGGELFF; V gene: TRBV20-1; J gene: TRBJ2-2; D gene: -
CDR3 protein: CASSLGQGYEEYF; V gene: TRBV12-3/TRBV12-4; J gene: TRBJ2-7; D gene: TRBD1
CDR3 protein: CASSGELGRETQYF; V gene: TRBV6-6; J gene: TRBJ2-5; D gene: -
CDR3 protein: CASSRSVFNEQFF; V gene: TRBV7-7; J gene: TRBJ2-1; D gene: -
CDR3 protein: CASSGLTGAYEQYF; V gene: TRBV5-1; J gene: TRBJ2-7; D gene: TRBD1
CDR3 protein: CASSALARLNTGELFF; V gene: TRBV4-1; J gene: TRBJ2-2; D gene: -
CDR3 protein: CASSYSRDRNTGELFF; V gene: TRBV6-6; J gene: TRBJ2-2; D gene: TRBD1
CDR3 protein: CSVFQGYEQYF; V gene: TRBV29-1; J gene: TRBJ2-7; D gene: -
CDR3 protein: CASSYSTSGADTQYF; V gene: TRBV6-2/TRBV6-3; J gene: TRBJ2-3; D gene: TRBD2
CDR3 protein: CASSGELGRALNQPQHF; V gene: TRBV10-2; J gene: TRBJ1-5; D gene: -
CDR3 protein: CASSPSGLAGSEQFF; V gene: TRBV6-5; J gene: TRBJ2-1; D gene: TRBD2
CDR3 protein: CASSLGDRENIQYF; V gene: TRBV7-2; J gene: TRBJ2-4; D gene: TRBD1
CDR3 protein: CATSRDGGADEAFF; V gene: TRBV15; J gene: TRBJ1-1; D gene: -
CDR3 protein: CASSLTGVNSPLHF; V gene: TRBV5-5; J gene: TRBJ1-6; D gene: TRBD1
CDR3 protein: CSATGTADEKLLF; V gene: TRBV29-1; J gene: TRBJ1-4; D gene: TRBD1
CDR3 protein: CASEDRIPGTDTQYF; V gene: TRBV2; J gene: TRBJ2-3; D gene: -
CDR3 protein: CASTRDLQWTQYF; V gene: TRBV12-3/TRBV12-4; J gene: TRBJ2-5; D gene: -
CDR3 protein: CASSSMGASYEQYF; V gene: TRBV7-2; J gene: TRBJ2-7; D gene: -
CDR3 protein: CASSASGTGHEKLFF; V gene: TRBV5-6; J gene: TRBJ1-4; D gene: TRBD1
CDR3 protein: CASGDRGLGNTIYF; V gene: TRBV28; J gene: TRBJ1-3; D gene: TRBD1
CDR3 protein: CASSLMPGDNYGYTF; V gene: TRBV12-3/TRBV12-4; J gene: TRBJ1-2; D gene: -
CDR3 protein: CSVEDDWGEQYF; V gene: TRBV29-1; J gene: TRBJ2-5; D gene: -
CDR3 protein: CASSYTWEGSSYEQYF; V gene: TRBV7-2; J gene: TRBJ2-7; D gene: TRBD2
CDR3 protein: CASTYNLDPGQPSGYTF; V gene: TRBV6-5; J gene: TRBJ1-2; D gene: TRBD1
CDR3 protein: CASRRGETQYF; V gene: TRBV25-1; J gene: TRBJ2-5; D gene: -
CDR3 protein: CSAPPTDTQYF; V gene: TRBV20-1; J gene: TRBJ2-3; D gene: -
CDR3 protein: CSRKENTEAFF; V gene: TRBV20-1; J gene: TRBJ1-1; D gene: -
CDR3 protein: CASSPGAGGYETQYF; V gene: TRBV2; J gene: TRBJ2-5; D gene: TRBD1
CDR3 protein: CSARDITSGWNWPLHF; V gene: TRBV20-1; J gene: TRBJ1-6; D gene: -
CDR3 protein: CASRRGPDTEAFF; V gene: TRBV6-1; J gene: TRBJ1-1; D gene: TRBD1
CDR3 protein: CASREPRDTGELFF; V gene: TRBV27; J gene: TRBJ2-2; D gene: -
CDR3 protein: CASSLVWPLGRNNEQFF; V gene: TRBV6-2/TRBV6-3; J gene: TRBJ2-1; D gene: -
CDR3 protein: CSAPGLAEHYEQYF; V gene: TRBV20-1; J gene: TRBJ2-7; D gene: TRBD2
CDR3 protein: CASSQTANTGELFF; V gene: TRBV7-9; J gene: TRBJ2-2; D gene: -
CDR3 protein: CASSFVGQGRYEQYF; V gene: TRBV28; J gene: TRBJ2-7; D gene: TRBD1
CDR3 protein: CASSFPSGGAYNEQFF; V gene: TRBV6-6; J gene: TRBJ2-1; D gene: TRBD2
CDR3 protein: CAISEQRGKTSPLHF; V gene: TRBV10-3; J gene: TRBJ1-6; D gene: -
CDR3 protein: CASTSGHSSEKLFF; V gene: TRBV12-3/TRBV12-4; J gene: TRBJ1-4; D gene: -